This T cell receptor (beta chain) was recorded in a study of cytotoxic CD8 clonotypes in ibrutinib-treated CLL. Study information: With a range of 6 to 36, the median treatment time before response samples were taken was approximately 12 months.

Genomic DNA for TCR beta libraries, around 2 micrograms, came from cryopreserved PBMCs. V dropped 1 base and J dropped 4; count of bases not matched to a gene: 6. This CDR3 contains 16 residues. The germline gives CDR1 MDHEN, CDR2 SYDVKM. On this clone: Its antigen is unidentified.

TCRdb keeps only in-frame clones here, not all; method: immunoSEQ multiplex PCR. The repertoire holds under 200,000 clones, 81% seen once, with 2% to 2.5% in the top ten. Study conclusions and caveats: Baseline clonality, higher than in age-matched healthy donors, tracked circulating CD8+ T-cell counts. Few clonotypes were public, and these shrank or held steady under treatment.

The sample in question was PBMCs, obtained after 12 months of ibrutinib treatment. The chain employs TRBV28 and TRBJ2-3; 9 bases line up with TRBD1. This clonotype originated in a human donor with chronic lymphocytic leukemia. The CDR3 DNA reads as TGTGCCAGCAGTTTATATACAGGGGGCGATGCAGATACGCAGTATTTT. Its translation: CASSLYTGGDADTQYF.